This T cell receptor (beta chain) was identified during a study of T cells after yellow fever vaccination. Template switching with 5'RACE generated the TCR cDNA and added a universal primer site and UMIs. In TCRdb, the 5' RACE reads were re-called with MiXCR into one record per CDR3 protein. This table has 60,000 to 85,000 distinct CDR3 sequences, approximately 7% appearing once. This clonotype was counted many times. The V segment lost 4 bases and the J segment 5 bases; nucleotides outside the gene matches: 11. The CDR3 totals 16 residues. Looked up from germline, CDR1 is SGHAT and CDR2 is FQNNGV. This chain connects TRBV11-2 to TRBJ2-3; TRBD2 agrees at 8 bases. The source was CD8+ T cells sorted from PBMCs, collected about 49 days after the first yellow fever vaccination. The source of this sequence is a man aged 18 to 29 who received the YFV17D yellow fever vaccine. CDR3 in amino acids: CASSSYSGEGRDTQYF. The CDR3 DNA reads as TGTGCCAGCAGCTCCTATAGCGGGGAAGGGCGAGATACGCAGTATTTT. Using reference TRBV11-2 and TRBJ2-3 for the parts outside the CDR3, the full variable domain is EAGVAQSPRYKIIEKRQSVAFWCNPISGHATLYWYQQILGQGPKLLIQFQNNGVVDDSQLPKDRFSAERLKGVDSTLKIQPAKLEDSAVYLCASSSYSGEGRDTQYFGPGTRLTVL.